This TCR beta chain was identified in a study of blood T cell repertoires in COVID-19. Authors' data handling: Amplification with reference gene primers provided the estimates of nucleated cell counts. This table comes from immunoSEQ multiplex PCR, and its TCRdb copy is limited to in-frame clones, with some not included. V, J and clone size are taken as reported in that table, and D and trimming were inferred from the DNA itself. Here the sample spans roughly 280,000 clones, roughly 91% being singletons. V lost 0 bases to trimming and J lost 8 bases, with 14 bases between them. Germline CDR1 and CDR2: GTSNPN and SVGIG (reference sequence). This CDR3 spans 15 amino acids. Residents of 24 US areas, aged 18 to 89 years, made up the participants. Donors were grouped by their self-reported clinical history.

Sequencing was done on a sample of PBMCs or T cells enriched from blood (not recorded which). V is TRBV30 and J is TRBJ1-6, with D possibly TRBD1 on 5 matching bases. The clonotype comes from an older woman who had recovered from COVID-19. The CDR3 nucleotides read TGTGCCTGGAGTGTACTTGTCAGGGAGGATTCACCCCTCCACTTT. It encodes CAWSVLVREDSPLHF.